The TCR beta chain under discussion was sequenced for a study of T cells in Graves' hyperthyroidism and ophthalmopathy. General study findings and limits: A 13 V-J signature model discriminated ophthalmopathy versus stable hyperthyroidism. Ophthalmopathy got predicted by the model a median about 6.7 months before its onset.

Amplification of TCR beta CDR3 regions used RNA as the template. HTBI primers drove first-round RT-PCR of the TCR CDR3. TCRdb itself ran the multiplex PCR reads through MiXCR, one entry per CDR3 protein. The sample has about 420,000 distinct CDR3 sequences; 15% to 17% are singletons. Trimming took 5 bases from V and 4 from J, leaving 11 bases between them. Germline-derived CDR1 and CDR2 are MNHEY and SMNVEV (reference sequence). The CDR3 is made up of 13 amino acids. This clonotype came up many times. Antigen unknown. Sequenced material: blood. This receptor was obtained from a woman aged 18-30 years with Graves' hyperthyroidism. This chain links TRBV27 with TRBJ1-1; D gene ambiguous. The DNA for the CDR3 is TGTGCCAGCAGTCCCGGAGGTAGCACTGAAGCTTTCTTT. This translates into CASSPGGSTEAFF.